The rows below give T cell receptor beta chains drawn from one sample of a study of blood T cell repertoires in COVID-19. Method: immunoSEQ multiplex PCR; TCRdb's copy keeps in-frame clones and lacks some. Of about 370,000 clones in the sample, roughly 90% are singletons; the top ten hold approximately 3%. Sequencing used peripheral blood. The receptors here all came from a woman aged 25 to 39 with COVID-19, enrolled during active disease. Both conserved end residues are part of each CDR3.

V	J	CDR3
TRBV4-3	TRBJ2-7	CASSQATPGGNEQYF
TRBV7-2	TRBJ1-1	CASSLTTEGNTEAFF
TRBV5-1	TRBJ1-4	CASSPGPDRGTHEKLFF
TRBV6-5	TRBJ2-1	CASSQPSVNEQFF
TRBV19	TRBJ2-1	CASTGQGGRNNEQFF
TRBV5-4	TRBJ1-2	CASSFDRVGDYGYTF
TRBV28	TRBJ1-2	CASRSTGSPSFGYTF
TRBV6-1	TRBJ2-1	CASSESRGRQFF
TRBV27	TRBJ1-4	CASSLRQGENEKLFF
TRBV5-4	TRBJ2-1	CASRPGLAGTHSYNEQFF
TRBV29-1	TRBJ1-4	CSVGTGSSTNEKLFF
TRBV4-2	TRBJ2-1	CASSQMAFEQFF
TRBV7-8	TRBJ2-2	CASSSSGTRSAGELFF
TRBV27	TRBJ2-4	CASSGDRGTYKNIQYF
TRBV6-2/TRBV6-3	TRBJ1-2	CASSPRADRAAYGYTF
TRBV28	TRBJ2-6	CASSLGAGLNDVLTF
TRBV7-9	TRBJ1-6	CASSLDPGGSRSPLHF
TRBV6-1	TRBJ1-6	CASSELPPGQVYSPLHF
TRBV4-3	TRBJ2-3	CASSQEQGMAGGRTDTQYF
TRBV18	TRBJ1-6	CASSSRQEAGSTLHF
TRBV18	TRBJ1-1	CASSLLTGSDTEAFF
TRBV7-2	TRBJ2-6	CASSFTGTGGRPGANVLTF
TRBV28	TRBJ2-3	CASSLSPSRTDTQYF
TRBV15	TRBJ2-3	CATSRDGLAGKADTQYF
TRBV6-5	TRBJ1-6	CASSYRDSNSPLHF
TRBV6-2/TRBV6-3	TRBJ2-1	CASSYSILVLPNEQFF
TRBV9	TRBJ2-2	CASSVARTSGATGELFF
TRBV14	TRBJ2-1	CASSQVSSAPRSYNEQFF
TRBV12-3/TRBV12-4	TRBJ1-2	CASSGTIPGYTF
TRBV28	TRBJ2-7	CASSLLGPGSSEQYF
TRBV6-5	TRBJ1-4	CASSYLGANEKLFF
TRBV7-9	TRBJ1-2	CASSFGANYGYTF
TRBV2	TRBJ1-1	CASSDAGYEAFF
TRBV6-6	TRBJ2-5	CASSYSTGEETQYF
TRBV7-2	TRBJ1-2	CAGTSGAEGYTF
TRBV6-5	TRBJ1-2	CATRRDTLLYGYTF
TRBV5-1	TRBJ2-5	CASSPRTSGVQETQYF
TRBV19	TRBJ2-3	CASSITLAGGVTDTQYF
TRBV11-2	TRBJ2-2	CASSLRDRNTGELFF
TRBV28	TRBJ1-1	CASSLNSGATEAFF
TRBV18	TRBJ1-1	CASFENRGGAENTEAFF
TRBV11-2	TRBJ2-1	CASSFRTDNEQFF
TRBV11-3	TRBJ2-1	CASSSPRWAPLGAYNEQFF
TRBV10-3	TRBJ1-5	CAISAGQDSNQPQHF
TRBV2	TRBJ2-3	CASSDSGRTDTQYF
TRBV2	TRBJ1-2	CASRRGPDSDGYTF